The 31 T cell receptor beta chains below come from one sample, sequenced in a study. TCRdb reprocessed the 5' RACE reads via MiXCR and lists one record per CDR3 protein. This table has some 8,000 distinct CDR3 sequences, about 47% appearing once. The sample consisted of memory CD4+ T cells sorted from a lymph node. Sample subset: memory CD4+ T cells, CD4+CD45RO+CD25-. Source of these receptors: a female donor with breast cancer.

The chain is built from TRBV10-1 and TRBJ2-7, with no clear D. V was shortened by 0 bases and J by 5 bases, with 8 bases between the two germline ends. The CDR3 runs 13 residues. The V gene's germline CDR1 is WNHNN and CDR2 SYGVQD (reference sequence). CDR3 nucleotides: TGCGCCAGCAGTGAGTCCCAGATCCACGAGCAGTACTTC. Translation: CASSESQIHEQYF.

On this clonotype: As the CDR3 is not closed by the conserved phenylalanine or tryptophan, this likely results from a read error. The chain links TRBV20-1 to TRBJ2-4; D is perhaps TRBD1 (5 bases). CDR3 length: 12 residues. V was clipped by 5 bases and J by 6 bases, with 11 bases between them. CDR1 and CDR2 (germline): DFQATT, SNEGSKA (reference sequence). The CDR3 nucleotides are TGCAGTGCTGCCAACAGGTTAAACATTCAGTACCTC. Translation gives CSAANRLNIQYL.

The rearrangement uses TRBV6-6 and TRBJ2-2; D is possibly TRBD1 (5 bases). Germline CDR1 MNHNY, CDR2 SVGAGI (reference sequence). The V end lost 5 bases, the J end lost 2 bases, and 9 bases lay between the germline ends. The CDR3 totals 14 residues. For the CDR3, the DNA is TGTGCCAGCAGTCAGACAGATAACACCGGGGAGCTGTTTTTT. Its protein product is CASSQTDNTGELFF.

The chain recombines TRBV7-6 with TRBJ2-7; D remains ambiguous. The ends were cut back, 0 bases at V and 5 bases at J, with 14 bases in the middle. From germline, CDR1 is SGHVS and CDR2 FNYEAQ. The CDR3 spans 15 residues. The CDR3, as DNA: TGTGCCAGCAGCTTAGCTAGTTCTTTAGGGAACGAGCAGTACTTC. Protein sequence: CASSLASSLGNEQYF.

Only a few counts were recorded for this clonotype. The gene calls are TRBV7-7 and TRBJ1-3; no clear D. In germline, CDR1 is SSHAT, CDR2 FNYEAQ (reference sequence). CDR3 length equals 15 residues. V lost 5 bases and J 1 base, leaving 12 bases between the germline ends. CDR3 sequence: CASSPLSVSGNTIYF. The CDR3, as DNA: TGTGCCAGCAGCCCCTTATCCGTATCTGGAAACACCATATATTTT.

The chain couples TRBV12-3 or TRBV12-4 to TRBJ2-5; D is perhaps TRBD1 (5 bases). This CDR3 region has 14 residues. With 6 bases removed from V and 4 bases from J, the gap between germline ends came to 15 bases. CDR3 coding DNA: TGTGCCAGCAGCCGGATAGGGGTTACAGAGACCCAGTACTTC. The encoded protein is CASSRIGVTETQYF.

The genes are TRBV7-2 and TRBJ2-3; no clear D gene. V lost 0 bases and J lost 0, with 7 bases in between. Germline-derived CDR1 and CDR2 are SGHTA and FQGNSA. The CDR3 extends over 15 amino acids. This CDR3 is CASSLAYQSTDTQYF. CDR3 DNA: TGTGCCAGCAGCTTAGCCTACCAGAGCACAGATACGCAGTATTTT.

This clonotype has just a few counts. The V call is TRBV11-2, the J call TRBJ2-3; D is perhaps TRBD1 (6 bases). The V end was cut by 5 bases, the J end by 6 bases, with 15 bases between. Germline CDR1 reads SGHAT; CDR2 reads FQNNGV. This CDR3 region has 14 residues. The CDR3 loop is CASSPKTGLDTQYF. Written as DNA, the CDR3 is TGTGCCAGCAGCCCAAAGACAGGCCTCGATACGCAGTATTTT. The full variable domain, its missing parts supplied by reference TRBV11-2 and TRBJ2-3, is EAGVAQSPRYKIIEKRQSVAFWCNPISGHATLYWYQQILGQGPKLLIQFQNNGVVDDSQLPKDRFSAERLKGVDSTLKIQPAKLEDSAVYLCASSPKTGLDTQYFGPGTRLTVL.

This clonotype was observed a handful of times. The V call is TRBV2, the J call TRBJ2-5; 11 bases line up with TRBD2. The CDR3 spans 14 residues. The V gene end was trimmed by 3 bases and the J gene end by 5 bases; junction bases not matched to a gene: 2. Per germline, CDR1 SNHLY and CDR2 FYNNEI. CDR3 coding DNA: TGTGCCAGCAGTGATGGGACTAGCGGTGAGACCCAGTACTTC. It codes for CASSDGTSGETQYF.

This clonotype appeared a few times. The chain combines TRBV4-1 with TRBJ1-2; 8 positions match TRBD1. V shed 0 bases, J shed 3 bases, and the junction held 18 bases outside the gene matches. The CDR3 length is 20 residues. The germline V gene encodes CDR1 MGHRA and CDR2 YSYEKL. The CDR3 region is CASSQERTKDRVSGDYGYTF. The DNA for the CDR3 is TGCGCCAGCAGCCAAGAAAGGACCAAGGACAGGGTTTCTGGGGACTATGGCTACACCTTC.

This chain uses TRBV4-2 with TRBJ1-2, with no clear D. V was clipped by 0 bases and J by 4 bases, with 15 bases between them. The CDR3 loop spans 16 amino acids. CDR1 is LGHNA and CDR2 is YNFKEQ in the germline V gene. DNA of the CDR3: TGTGCCAGCAGCCAAGAGTCGGGGATGGGTGGCTATGGCTACACCTTC. As protein: CASSQESGMGGYGYTF.

The V gene is TRBV12-3 or TRBV12-4, the J gene TRBJ1-2, with D hard to call. V lost 3 bases to trimming and J lost 6 bases, with 14 bases between them. CDR3 length: 14 residues. The CDR3 DNA follows: TGTGCCAGCAGTTTTTCTGGGAAAGGCGATGGCTACACCTTC. Translating gives CASSFSGKGDGYTF.

V usage is TRBV24-1 and J usage is TRBJ2-1; D perhaps matches TRBD2 (7 bases). Per germline, CDR1 KGHDR and CDR2 SFDVKD. CDR3 length: 19 amino acids. Trimming stripped 3 bases from V and 6 bases from J, with 26 bases between. The CDR3 region is CATSDPSSASRGRLNEQFF. DNA for the CDR3: TGTGCCACCAGTGATCCGTCCTCCGCGTCGCGGGGGCGCCTCAATGAGCAGTTCTTC.

This clonotype has just a few counts. The chain combines TRBV29-1 with TRBJ2-4; D may be TRBD2 (7 bases). Germline V gene lookup returns CDR1 SQVTM and CDR2 ANQGSEA. The CDR3 extends over 16 amino acids. V gave up 1 base and J gave up 9 bases, with 22 bases separating them. DNA for the CDR3: TGCAGCGTTGAAGCTTCAAGGGGAGGGGGTAGGACCATTCAGTACTTC. It translates to CSVEASRGGGRTIQYF.

This clonotype was seen a handful of times. The chain has TRBV20-1 and TRBJ2-7; D is unclear. This CDR3 is built from 14 residues. Germline CDR1 reads DFQATT; CDR2 reads SNEGSKA (reference sequence). V lost 1 base, J lost 3 bases, and 13 bases lay in between. CDR3 loop: CSARVDFNFYEQYF. The CDR3 coding sequence is TGCAGTGCTAGAGTCGACTTTAATTTCTACGAGCAGTACTTC.

The rearrangement uses TRBV6-6 and TRBJ1-4, with D maybe TRBD1 (6 bases). V dropped 6 bases and J dropped 0 bases, with 11 bases sitting between them. Germline-derived CDR1 and CDR2 are MNHNY and SVGAGI (reference sequence). The CDR3 totals 15 residues. The CDR3 DNA reads TGTGCCAGCAGCAGACAGGCCGCAACTAATGAAAAACTGTTTTTT. Amino acids: CASSRQAATNEKLFF.

Of note for this clonotype: A much larger clonotype is one base distant, so this may be a read error. The rearrangement joins TRBV20-1 to TRBJ2-1; 8 nucleotides align to TRBD2. This CDR3 spans 17 amino acids. Germline assignment: CDR1 DFQATT and CDR2 SNEGSKA (reference sequence). CDR3 region: CSAPASSGGISYNERFF. In DNA form, the CDR3 reads TGCAGTGCCCCTGCATCCAGCGGGGGCATCTCCTACAATGAGCGGTTCTTC.

This sequence joins TRBV7-9 and TRBJ2-2; 10 bases align to TRBD2. This CDR3 has 16 amino acids. Trimming removed 5 bases from V and 5 bases from J; junction bases left unmatched: 8. Germline CDR1 SEHNR, CDR2 FQNEAQ (reference sequence). The CDR3 region is CASSDPKGLATGELFF. CDR3 nucleotides: TGTGCCAGCAGCGACCCCAAGGGACTAGCGACCGGGGAGCTGTTTTTT.

The chain employs TRBV4-1 and TRBJ1-3; 7 bases match TRBD1. From germline, CDR1 is MGHRA and CDR2 YSYEKL. The V gene end was trimmed by 3 bases and the J gene end by 0 bases; junction bases not matched to a gene: 11. The CDR3 has 18 amino acids. The chain's CDR3 is CASSHPNGTAFSGNTIYF. The DNA of the CDR3 is TGCGCCAGCAGCCATCCGAATGGGACAGCCTTCTCTGGAAACACCATATATTTT.

By its share, this clonotype is medium-sized (0.01 to 0.1%). This chain joins TRBV12-3 or TRBV12-4 and TRBJ2-3; 7 bases agree with TRBD2. Trimming removed 7 bases from V and 6 bases from J; junction bases left unmatched: 7. The CDR3 length is 13 residues. The CDR3 is CASTPGGGDTQYF. CDR3 bases: TGTGCCAGCACCCCGGGAGGCGGCGATACGCAGTATTTT.

The rearrangement links TRBV20-1 to TRBJ1-5, with a tentative D call TRBD1 (5 bases). Germline V gives CDR1 DFQATT, CDR2 SNEGSKA (reference sequence). CDR3 size: 14 residues. Trimming took 0 bases from V and 4 from J, leaving 10 bases between them. The CDR3 DNA reads TGCAGTGCTAGAGATCGGAGGGGTAATCAGCCCCAGCATTTT. It yields the protein CSARDRRGNQPQHF.

A few counts support this clonotype. This chain uses TRBV20-1 with TRBJ2-5, with 10 nucleotides matching TRBD2. CDR1 is DFQATT and CDR2 is SNEGSKA in the germline V gene (reference sequence). V shed 0 bases, J shed 7 bases, and the junction held 8 bases outside the gene matches. This CDR3 contains 15 residues. CDR3 coding DNA: TGCAGTGCTAGAGAACCTAGCGGGAGCCTTGGGACCCAGTACTTC. Protein product: CSAREPSGSLGTQYF.

This chain links TRBV4-3 with TRBJ1-2; possibly TRBD1 for D (5 bases). The CDR3 has 15 residues. Germline CDR1 is LGHNA and CDR2 is YSLEER. The V end was cut by 8 bases, the J end by 5 bases, with 21 bases between. The CDR3 loop is CASSTPGSRTYGYTF. The CDR3 nucleotides read TGCGCCAGCTCCACCCCAGGGTCTCGTACTTATGGCTACACCTTC.

This rearrangement joins TRBV27 to TRBJ2-2; 10 bases are shared with TRBD1. Per the germline V gene, CDR1 is MNHEY and CDR2 is SMNVEV (reference sequence). The V segment lost 6 bases and the J segment 5 bases; nucleotides outside the gene matches: 3. The CDR3 is 14 amino acids. CDR3 nucleotides: TGTGCCAGCAGGGGGGACAGGGGTACCGGGGAGCTGTTTTTT. This encodes CASRGDRGTGELFF.

This clonotype occurred a few times. The chain uses TRBV10-3 and TRBJ1-2, with D unresolved. This CDR3 comprises 14 residues. V shed 3 bases and J shed 3 bases, with 11 bases lying between them. Looked up from germline, CDR1 is ENHRY and CDR2 is SYGVKD. CDR3 nucleotide sequence: TGTGCCATCAGTGACGGCGGGGTCGACTATGGCTACACCTTC. It specifies CAISDGGVDYGYTF.

This clonotype has a handful of counts. This rearrangement joins TRBV29-1 to TRBJ2-2; no reliable D call. Germline V gives CDR1 SQVTM, CDR2 ANQGSEA. The CDR3 has 11 amino acids. Deletions cut 5 bases from V and 4 bases from J, with 5 bases between. CDR3 DNA sequence: TGCAGCGTTTATAGCACCGGGGAGCTGTTTTTT. Its protein product is CSVYSTGELFF.

This sequence joins TRBV4-1 and TRBJ1-1, with 8 bases that match TRBD1. V trimming: 1 base; J trimming: 3 bases; junction bases outside the gene matches: 4. The germline CDR1 and CDR2 sequences are MGHRA and YSYEKL. There are 15 residues in the CDR3. The CDR3 sequence: CASSQAPTGDTEAFF. CDR3 coding DNA: TGCGCCAGCAGCCAAGCGCCGACAGGGGACACTGAAGCTTTCTTT.

V is TRBV29-1 and J is TRBJ2-1, with 8 bases fitting TRBD1. J lost 5 bases, V lost 8 bases, and 14 bases had no gene match. This CDR3 contains 15 residues. In germline, CDR1 is SQVTM, CDR2 ANQGSEA. CDR3 in DNA: TGCAGCTTTCACTCGACCGGGACAGGCCACAATGAGCAGTTCTTC. This gives the protein CSFHSTGTGHNEQFF.

On this clonotype: The junction departs from germline at one end; a sequencing error may be responsible. The chain has TRBV12-3 or TRBV12-4 and TRBJ2-1; 9 bases are a match to TRBD1. This CDR3 is 14 amino acids long. CDR3 in amino acids: CGSKGQGLYNEQFF. Here the CDR3 DNA reads TGTGGCAGCAAAGGACAGGGGCTCTACAATGAGCAGTTCTTC.

A few counts support this clonotype. V gene TRBV29-1 combines with J gene TRBJ2-5, with TRBD2 identical over 10 bases. Germline V lookup: CDR1 SQVTM, CDR2 ANQGSEA. Trimming cost V 7 bases and J 5 bases; bases outside gene matches: 13. This CDR3 is 15 amino acids long. CDR3 sequence reads: CSASPSGGADETQYF. Here the CDR3 DNA reads TGCAGCGCCTCTCCGAGCGGGGGGGCCGATGAGACCCAGTACTTC.

This rearrangement joins TRBV25-1 to TRBJ1-2; D gene ambiguous. Germline CDR1 and CDR2: MGHDK and SYGVNS. The CDR3 sequence is 14 residues long. V was clipped by 1 base and J by 9 bases, with 15 bases between them. DNA for the CDR3: TGTGCCAGCAGTGAATCCGGCAGGAGGACGAGCTACACCTTC. Amino acid sequence: CASSESGRRTSYTF.